The 26 T cell receptor beta chains below were found in one sample sequenced in a study of radiotherapy plus CTLA-4 blockade in lung cancer. Sequencing was performed with immunoSEQ multiplex PCR; in TCRdb, only in-frame clones are kept and a portion is missing. The sample records around 110,000 clones, approximately 77% being singletons. This specimen was peripheral blood, taken from a patient treated with radiotherapy plus ipilimumab. Every receptor here comes from a human donor with non-small cell lung cancer that progressed on radiotherapy plus ipilimumab. Some clones in this sample may be carry-over from other donors' samples.

The rearrangement uses TRBV2 and TRBJ1-2, with 7 bases aligning to TRBD1. CDR1 and CDR2 from the germline V gene are SNHLY and FYNNEI. J was trimmed by 3 bases and V by 2 bases; bases with no gene match: 6. The CDR3 runs 15 residues. CDR3 DNA sequence: TGTGCCAGCAGTGAATATAAGACAGGGTACTATGGCTACACCTTC. Translated: CASSEYKTGYYGYTF. The complete variable domain, with remaining parts taken from reference TRBV2 and TRBJ1-2, reads EPEVTQTPSHQVTQMGQEVILRCVPISNHLYFYWYRQILGQKVEFLVSFYNNEISEKSEIFDDQFSVERPDGSNFTLKIRSTKLEDSAMYFCASSEYKTGYYGYTFGSGTRLTVV.

This sequence joins TRBV7-2 and TRBJ2-7, with D possibly TRBD2 on 6 matching bases. Looked up from germline, CDR1 is SGHTA and CDR2 is FQGNSA. This CDR3 has 14 amino acids. Trimming removed 3 bases from V and 3 bases from J, with 12 bases in between. CDR3: CASSFSRTNYEQYF. The CDR3 bases are TGTGCCAGCAGCTTTTCCAGGACTAACTACGAGCAGTACTTC.

This chain joins TRBV25-1 and TRBJ1-6; D possibly corresponds to TRBD1 (6 bases). Between the trimmed V and J ends, which lost 7 bases and 7 bases, there was a span of 20 bases. The CDR3 length is 16 residues. Germline CDR1 MGHDK, CDR2 SYGVNS. CDR3 in DNA: TGTGCCAGCACCCCGGGGGGCGCCACTAGAAATTCACCCCTCCACTTT. This sequence encodes CASTPGGATRNSPLHF.

The chain couples TRBV20-1 to TRBJ1-4; D is uncertain. Trimming took off 4 bases at V and 7 bases at J, with 7 bases between the two ends. The CDR3 sequence is 11 residues long. Germline-derived CDR1 and CDR2 are DFQATT and SNEGSKA (reference sequence). CDR3 nucleotide sequence: TGCAGTGCTAACATGGTTGAAAAACTGTTTTTT. Its translation: CSANMVEKLFF.

This chain uses TRBV19 with TRBJ1-1; D gene uncertain. From germline, CDR1 is LNHDA and CDR2 SQIVND (reference sequence). V was shortened by 0 bases and J by 1 base, with 6 bases between the two germline ends. The CDR3 consists of 14 residues. In DNA, the CDR3 is TGTGCCAGTAGTATAGATCTTGAGAACACTGAAGCTTTCTTT. It specifies CASSIDLENTEAFF.

This clone was observed once. V gene TRBV9 combines with J gene TRBJ2-2, with D possibly TRBD2 on 5 matching bases. The CDR3 has 16 amino acids. With 1 base removed from V and 5 bases from J, the gap between germline ends came to 15 bases. Germline CDR1 is SGDLS and CDR2 is YYNGEE. The CDR3 DNA follows: TGTGCCAGCAGCGTATATAATCCGGGGTTAACCGGGGAGCTGTTTTTT. As protein: CASSVYNPGLTGELFF.

The V gene is TRBV2, the J gene TRBJ1-2; 10 positions match TRBD1. V shed 4 bases, J shed 5 bases, and the junction held 7 bases outside the gene matches. This CDR3 spans 15 amino acids. Germline lookup yields CDR1 SNHLY and CDR2 FYNNEI. The CDR3 DNA follows: TGTGCCAGCAGTGGGGCGACAGGGGGCGCTTATGGCTACACCTTC. Translation gives CASSGATGGAYGYTF.

A single count supports this clone. The chain joins TRBV19 to TRBJ1-2; D remains ambiguous. Between the trimmed V and J ends, which lost 3 bases and 7 bases, there was a span of 15 bases. Germline V gene lookup returns CDR1 LNHDA and CDR2 SQIVND (reference sequence). The CDR3 loop spans 14 amino acids. The CDR3 protein is CASSMVRRISGYTF. CDR3 sequence (DNA): TGTGCCAGTAGTATGGTGAGGAGGATATCTGGCTACACCTTC.

This clone appeared a single time. The chain recombines TRBV6-6 with TRBJ1-2; D is possibly TRBD1 (5 bases). CDR1 and CDR2 (germline): MNHNY, SVGAGI (reference sequence). The CDR3 runs 14 residues. V was pared by 0 bases and J by 8 bases, with 13 bases between. The CDR3 protein is CASSYSPGQGGYTF. The CDR3 nucleotides read TGTGCCAGCAGTTACTCACCCGGACAAGGCGGCTACACCTTC.

The chain is built from TRBV10-3 and TRBJ1-3; tentatively, D is TRBD1 (5 bases). V was clipped by 6 bases and J by 2 bases, with 17 bases between them. Germline values: CDR1 ENHRY, CDR2 SYGVKD. The CDR3 is 16 amino acids. This CDR3 reads CAIRDPGRGTGNTIYF. CDR3 in DNA: TGTGCCATCAGGGACCCGGGACGTGGGACTGGAAACACCATATATTTT.

The rearrangement uses TRBV9 and TRBJ2-7, with 9 positions matching TRBD1. In germline, CDR1 is SGDLS, CDR2 YYNGEE. J was trimmed by 5 bases and V by 2 bases; bases with no gene match: 11. The CDR3 consists of 16 residues. CDR3 residues: CASSVSFGTGNHEQYF. CDR3 nucleotides: TGTGCCAGCAGCGTCTCCTTCGGGACAGGGAACCACGAGCAGTACTTC.

The CDR3 bases are TGTGCTAGTGGTTCCCGACTAGCGGGGTCCCTCTACGAGCAGTACTTC. Amino acid sequence: CASGSRLAGSLYEQYF. The chain combines TRBV12-5 with TRBJ2-7; TRBD2 matches at 11 bases. The CDR3 sequence is 16 residues long. V shed 4 bases and J 3 bases; nucleotides not matched to a gene: 8. Germline CDR1 LGHNT, CDR2 FRNRAP. Based on the CDR3 plus reference TRBV12-5 and TRBJ2-7, the full variable domain is DARVTQTPRHKVTEMGQEVTMRCQPILGHNTVFWYRQTMMQGLELLAYFRNRAPLDDSGMPKDRFSAEMPDATLATLKIQPSEPRDSAVYFCASGSRLAGSLYEQYFGPGTRLTVT.

J is TRBJ2-7 and V is TRBV7-2, with D possibly TRBD2 on 6 matching bases. Germline values: CDR1 SGHTA, CDR2 FQGNSA. V lost 4 bases and J 7 bases, leaving 14 bases between the germline ends. The CDR3 spans 13 residues. The CDR3 region is CASSWRDSGEQYF. The DNA of the CDR3 is TGTGCCAGCAGCTGGCGTGATAGCGGTGAGCAGTACTTC.

The chain joins TRBV30 to TRBJ2-7; D not certain. V dropped 1 base and J dropped 3 bases, with 1 base sitting between them. This CDR3 has 10 residues. Germline V gene data show CDR1 as GTSNPN and CDR2 as SVGIG (reference sequence). CDR3 residues: CAWSGYEQYF. The CDR3 region has the DNA TGTGCCTGGAGTGGCTACGAGCAGTACTTC.

This chain uses TRBV15 with TRBJ1-1; D uncertain. V was shortened by 4 bases and J by 5 bases, with 8 bases between the two germline ends. CDR1 LNHNV and CDR2 YYDKDF come from the germline V gene (reference sequence). The CDR3 totals 12 residues. The CDR3 bases are TGTGCCACCAGCAAGCTGGGGACTGAAGCTTTCTTT. Its translation is CATSKLGTEAFF.

The chain links TRBV20-1 to TRBJ2-2, with D maybe TRBD2 (5 bases). This CDR3 is built from 11 residues. Trimming left V 7 bases short and J 7 bases short, with 10 bases between. In germline, CDR1 is DFQATT, CDR2 SNEGSKA (reference sequence). DNA for the CDR3: TGCAGTGTACTAGGGTTCGGGGAGCTGTTTTTT. This sequence encodes CSVLGFGELFF.

The count of this clone is one. The chain has TRBV7-3 and TRBJ2-1, with D possibly matching TRBD2 (6 bases). Per germline, CDR1 SGHTA and CDR2 FQGTGA. V shed 0 bases and J shed 9 bases, with 15 bases lying between them. The CDR3 has 15 residues. The CDR3 region has the DNA TGTGCCAGCAGCTTAACGGAGAGGAGGGTTTTTGAGCAGTTCTTC. It specifies CASSLTERRVFEQFF.

This clone occurred once. The sample carries other DNA sequences with the same CDR3. The chain employs TRBV6-5 and TRBJ1-2; 8 nucleotides agree with TRBD1. This CDR3 region has 15 residues. CDR1 is MNHEY and CDR2 is SVGAGI in the germline V gene. With 2 bases clipped from V and 5 bases from J, the junction kept 7 bases outside the gene matches. CDR3 bases: TGTGCCAGCAGTTACCGGCAGGGGGCGCGATATGGCTACACCTTC. Encoded protein: CASSYRQGARYGYTF.

The chain carries TRBV30 and TRBJ1-5; tentative D call: TRBD1 (6 bases). This CDR3 is 16 amino acids long. Trimming left V 0 bases short and J 1 base short, with 13 bases between. Germline assignment: CDR1 GTSNPN and CDR2 SVGIG (reference sequence). The CDR3 reads CAWSVGGGVSNQPQHF. The CDR3 region has the DNA TGTGCCTGGAGTGTCGGGGGCGGGGTAAGCAATCAGCCCCAGCATTTT. Supplemented by reference TRBV30 and TRBJ1-5, the full variable domain reads SQTIHQWPATLVQPVGSPLSLECTVEGTSNPNLYWYRQAAGRGLQLLFYSVGIGQISSEVPQNLSASRPQDRQFILSSKKLLLSDSGFYLCAWSVGGGVSNQPQHFGDGTRLSIL.

In its sample, this clone was seen once. The rearrangement uses TRBV11-2 and TRBJ1-2, with 8 bases that match TRBD1. Trimming took 5 bases from V and 4 from J; bases not matched to a gene: 12. The germline V gene has CDR1 SGHAT and CDR2 FQNNGV. The CDR3 contains 16 residues. Written as DNA, the CDR3 is TGTGCCAGCAGCCCCTATCGACAGGGGATGAGCTATGGCTACACCTTC. Protein product: CASSPYRQGMSYGYTF.

J is TRBJ1-2 and V is TRBV7-6, with D tentatively TRBD1 (6 bases). CDR3 size: 15 residues. V was pared by 2 bases and J by 6 bases, with 16 bases between. Germline CDR1 reads SGHVS; CDR2 reads FNYEAQ. This chain's CDR3 is CASSLTSGVADGYTF. The CDR3 nucleotides read TGTGCCAGCAGCTTAACATCAGGGGTAGCTGATGGCTACACCTTC.

This clone showed up just once. V is TRBV7-2 and J is TRBJ2-3; 7 nucleotides match TRBD2. J was trimmed by 0 bases and V by 4 bases; bases with no gene match: 7. CDR1 SGHTA and CDR2 FQGNSA come from the germline V gene. The CDR3 is made up of 16 amino acids. The CDR3 here is CASSSQAGSSTDTQYF. In DNA, the CDR3 is TGTGCCAGCAGCTCTCAAGCGGGGAGCAGCACAGATACGCAGTATTTT. Full variable domain (remainder filled in from reference TRBV7-2 and TRBJ2-3): GAGVSQSPSNKVTEKGKDVELRCDPISGHTALYWYRQSLGQGLEFLIYFQGNSAPDKSGLPSDRFSAERTGGSVSTLTIQRTQQEDSAVYLCASSSQAGSSTDTQYFGPGTRLTVL.

The chain couples TRBV9 to TRBJ1-5, with TRBD1 identical over 7 bases. CDR1 SGDLS and CDR2 YYNGEE come from the germline V gene. V shed 0 bases and J 7 bases; nucleotides not matched to a gene: 10. The CDR3 runs to 16 residues. The CDR3 DNA reads TGTGCCAGCAGCGTAGGGGACAGTCCCTCGCAACAGCCCCAGCATTTT. Translating gives CASSVGDSPSQQPQHF.

The rearrangement joins TRBV5-1 to TRBJ2-3; TRBD2 matches 10 bases. The germline CDR1 and CDR2 sequences are SGHRS and YFSETQ. This CDR3 is 21 amino acids long. V lost 3 bases, J lost 4 bases, and 23 bases stayed unmatched. CDR3 coding DNA: TGCGCCAGCAGCTCCCCCAGGGCCCATAGCGGGGGGCTCACCGGTGCAGATACGCAGTATTTT. It specifies CASSSPRAHSGGLTGADTQYF.

V gene TRBV19 combines with J gene TRBJ1-1; 7 bases line up with TRBD1. The CDR3 runs 14 residues. The V segment lost 4 bases and the J segment 6 bases; nucleotides outside the gene matches: 8. Per the germline V gene, CDR1 is LNHDA and CDR2 is SQIVND (reference sequence). The CDR3: CASSTRQGWAEAFF. The CDR3 DNA reads TGTGCCAGTAGTACACGACAGGGTTGGGCTGAAGCTTTCTTT.

The rearrangement joins TRBV7-6 to TRBJ2-3; 8 nucleotides line up with TRBD2. The CDR3 extends over 20 amino acids. J gave up 2 bases and V 2 bases, and 18 bases lay outside the gene matches. In germline, CDR1 is SGHVS, CDR2 FNYEAQ. CDR3 amino acids: CASSLSFSSGGRGPTDTQYF. CDR3 DNA: TGTGCCAGCAGCTTATCTTTCTCGTCGGGGGGGCGGGGACCCACAGATACGCAGTATTTT.